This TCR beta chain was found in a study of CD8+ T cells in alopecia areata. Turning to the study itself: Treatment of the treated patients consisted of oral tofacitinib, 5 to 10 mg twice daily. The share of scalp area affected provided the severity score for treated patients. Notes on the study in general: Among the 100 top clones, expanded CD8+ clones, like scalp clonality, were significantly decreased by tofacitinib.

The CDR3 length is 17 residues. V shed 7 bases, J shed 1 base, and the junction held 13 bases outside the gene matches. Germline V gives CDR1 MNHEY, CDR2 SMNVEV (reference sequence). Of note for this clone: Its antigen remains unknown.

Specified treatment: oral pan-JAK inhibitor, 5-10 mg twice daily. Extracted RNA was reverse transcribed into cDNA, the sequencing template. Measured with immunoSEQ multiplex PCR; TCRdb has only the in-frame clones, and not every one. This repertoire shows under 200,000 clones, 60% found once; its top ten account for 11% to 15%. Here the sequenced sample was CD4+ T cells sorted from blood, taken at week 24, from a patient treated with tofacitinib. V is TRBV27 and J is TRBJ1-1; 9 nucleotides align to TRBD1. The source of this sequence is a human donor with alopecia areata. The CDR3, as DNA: TGTGCCAGCAACTCTCTCTGGACAGGGGCGAAGAACACTGAAGCTTTCTTT. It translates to CASNSLWTGAKNTEAFF.